This T cell receptor (beta chain) was obtained from a study of shared clonotypes between healthy human individuals. Clones were sequenced by immunoSEQ multiplex PCR, and TCRdb holds only the in-frame ones, with some missing. The sample includes about 1 million clones, 65% to 75% of them seen just once. CDR1 and CDR2 from the germline V gene are SGDLS and YYNGEE. This CDR3 is 13 amino acids long. The V gene lost 0 bases and the J gene lost 1 base, with 4 bases spanning the gap. General study results and limits: The diversity represented, both genetic and in exposure history, was limited by few donors.

Details on this clone: Antigen: not known. A single base separates this from a much larger clone, so it may be a read error. The sample contains more than one DNA sequence encoding this CDR3.

The source of this sequence is a man between 18 and 35 years old in good health. The rearrangement uses TRBV9 and TRBJ1-1; D is unclear. The source material was memory CD4+ T cells sorted from blood. Subset described: CD45RA-negative fraction. The CDR3 reads CASSVEQNTEAFF. The CDR3 nucleotides read TGTGCCAGCAGCGTAGAGCAGAACACTGAAGCTTTCTTT.